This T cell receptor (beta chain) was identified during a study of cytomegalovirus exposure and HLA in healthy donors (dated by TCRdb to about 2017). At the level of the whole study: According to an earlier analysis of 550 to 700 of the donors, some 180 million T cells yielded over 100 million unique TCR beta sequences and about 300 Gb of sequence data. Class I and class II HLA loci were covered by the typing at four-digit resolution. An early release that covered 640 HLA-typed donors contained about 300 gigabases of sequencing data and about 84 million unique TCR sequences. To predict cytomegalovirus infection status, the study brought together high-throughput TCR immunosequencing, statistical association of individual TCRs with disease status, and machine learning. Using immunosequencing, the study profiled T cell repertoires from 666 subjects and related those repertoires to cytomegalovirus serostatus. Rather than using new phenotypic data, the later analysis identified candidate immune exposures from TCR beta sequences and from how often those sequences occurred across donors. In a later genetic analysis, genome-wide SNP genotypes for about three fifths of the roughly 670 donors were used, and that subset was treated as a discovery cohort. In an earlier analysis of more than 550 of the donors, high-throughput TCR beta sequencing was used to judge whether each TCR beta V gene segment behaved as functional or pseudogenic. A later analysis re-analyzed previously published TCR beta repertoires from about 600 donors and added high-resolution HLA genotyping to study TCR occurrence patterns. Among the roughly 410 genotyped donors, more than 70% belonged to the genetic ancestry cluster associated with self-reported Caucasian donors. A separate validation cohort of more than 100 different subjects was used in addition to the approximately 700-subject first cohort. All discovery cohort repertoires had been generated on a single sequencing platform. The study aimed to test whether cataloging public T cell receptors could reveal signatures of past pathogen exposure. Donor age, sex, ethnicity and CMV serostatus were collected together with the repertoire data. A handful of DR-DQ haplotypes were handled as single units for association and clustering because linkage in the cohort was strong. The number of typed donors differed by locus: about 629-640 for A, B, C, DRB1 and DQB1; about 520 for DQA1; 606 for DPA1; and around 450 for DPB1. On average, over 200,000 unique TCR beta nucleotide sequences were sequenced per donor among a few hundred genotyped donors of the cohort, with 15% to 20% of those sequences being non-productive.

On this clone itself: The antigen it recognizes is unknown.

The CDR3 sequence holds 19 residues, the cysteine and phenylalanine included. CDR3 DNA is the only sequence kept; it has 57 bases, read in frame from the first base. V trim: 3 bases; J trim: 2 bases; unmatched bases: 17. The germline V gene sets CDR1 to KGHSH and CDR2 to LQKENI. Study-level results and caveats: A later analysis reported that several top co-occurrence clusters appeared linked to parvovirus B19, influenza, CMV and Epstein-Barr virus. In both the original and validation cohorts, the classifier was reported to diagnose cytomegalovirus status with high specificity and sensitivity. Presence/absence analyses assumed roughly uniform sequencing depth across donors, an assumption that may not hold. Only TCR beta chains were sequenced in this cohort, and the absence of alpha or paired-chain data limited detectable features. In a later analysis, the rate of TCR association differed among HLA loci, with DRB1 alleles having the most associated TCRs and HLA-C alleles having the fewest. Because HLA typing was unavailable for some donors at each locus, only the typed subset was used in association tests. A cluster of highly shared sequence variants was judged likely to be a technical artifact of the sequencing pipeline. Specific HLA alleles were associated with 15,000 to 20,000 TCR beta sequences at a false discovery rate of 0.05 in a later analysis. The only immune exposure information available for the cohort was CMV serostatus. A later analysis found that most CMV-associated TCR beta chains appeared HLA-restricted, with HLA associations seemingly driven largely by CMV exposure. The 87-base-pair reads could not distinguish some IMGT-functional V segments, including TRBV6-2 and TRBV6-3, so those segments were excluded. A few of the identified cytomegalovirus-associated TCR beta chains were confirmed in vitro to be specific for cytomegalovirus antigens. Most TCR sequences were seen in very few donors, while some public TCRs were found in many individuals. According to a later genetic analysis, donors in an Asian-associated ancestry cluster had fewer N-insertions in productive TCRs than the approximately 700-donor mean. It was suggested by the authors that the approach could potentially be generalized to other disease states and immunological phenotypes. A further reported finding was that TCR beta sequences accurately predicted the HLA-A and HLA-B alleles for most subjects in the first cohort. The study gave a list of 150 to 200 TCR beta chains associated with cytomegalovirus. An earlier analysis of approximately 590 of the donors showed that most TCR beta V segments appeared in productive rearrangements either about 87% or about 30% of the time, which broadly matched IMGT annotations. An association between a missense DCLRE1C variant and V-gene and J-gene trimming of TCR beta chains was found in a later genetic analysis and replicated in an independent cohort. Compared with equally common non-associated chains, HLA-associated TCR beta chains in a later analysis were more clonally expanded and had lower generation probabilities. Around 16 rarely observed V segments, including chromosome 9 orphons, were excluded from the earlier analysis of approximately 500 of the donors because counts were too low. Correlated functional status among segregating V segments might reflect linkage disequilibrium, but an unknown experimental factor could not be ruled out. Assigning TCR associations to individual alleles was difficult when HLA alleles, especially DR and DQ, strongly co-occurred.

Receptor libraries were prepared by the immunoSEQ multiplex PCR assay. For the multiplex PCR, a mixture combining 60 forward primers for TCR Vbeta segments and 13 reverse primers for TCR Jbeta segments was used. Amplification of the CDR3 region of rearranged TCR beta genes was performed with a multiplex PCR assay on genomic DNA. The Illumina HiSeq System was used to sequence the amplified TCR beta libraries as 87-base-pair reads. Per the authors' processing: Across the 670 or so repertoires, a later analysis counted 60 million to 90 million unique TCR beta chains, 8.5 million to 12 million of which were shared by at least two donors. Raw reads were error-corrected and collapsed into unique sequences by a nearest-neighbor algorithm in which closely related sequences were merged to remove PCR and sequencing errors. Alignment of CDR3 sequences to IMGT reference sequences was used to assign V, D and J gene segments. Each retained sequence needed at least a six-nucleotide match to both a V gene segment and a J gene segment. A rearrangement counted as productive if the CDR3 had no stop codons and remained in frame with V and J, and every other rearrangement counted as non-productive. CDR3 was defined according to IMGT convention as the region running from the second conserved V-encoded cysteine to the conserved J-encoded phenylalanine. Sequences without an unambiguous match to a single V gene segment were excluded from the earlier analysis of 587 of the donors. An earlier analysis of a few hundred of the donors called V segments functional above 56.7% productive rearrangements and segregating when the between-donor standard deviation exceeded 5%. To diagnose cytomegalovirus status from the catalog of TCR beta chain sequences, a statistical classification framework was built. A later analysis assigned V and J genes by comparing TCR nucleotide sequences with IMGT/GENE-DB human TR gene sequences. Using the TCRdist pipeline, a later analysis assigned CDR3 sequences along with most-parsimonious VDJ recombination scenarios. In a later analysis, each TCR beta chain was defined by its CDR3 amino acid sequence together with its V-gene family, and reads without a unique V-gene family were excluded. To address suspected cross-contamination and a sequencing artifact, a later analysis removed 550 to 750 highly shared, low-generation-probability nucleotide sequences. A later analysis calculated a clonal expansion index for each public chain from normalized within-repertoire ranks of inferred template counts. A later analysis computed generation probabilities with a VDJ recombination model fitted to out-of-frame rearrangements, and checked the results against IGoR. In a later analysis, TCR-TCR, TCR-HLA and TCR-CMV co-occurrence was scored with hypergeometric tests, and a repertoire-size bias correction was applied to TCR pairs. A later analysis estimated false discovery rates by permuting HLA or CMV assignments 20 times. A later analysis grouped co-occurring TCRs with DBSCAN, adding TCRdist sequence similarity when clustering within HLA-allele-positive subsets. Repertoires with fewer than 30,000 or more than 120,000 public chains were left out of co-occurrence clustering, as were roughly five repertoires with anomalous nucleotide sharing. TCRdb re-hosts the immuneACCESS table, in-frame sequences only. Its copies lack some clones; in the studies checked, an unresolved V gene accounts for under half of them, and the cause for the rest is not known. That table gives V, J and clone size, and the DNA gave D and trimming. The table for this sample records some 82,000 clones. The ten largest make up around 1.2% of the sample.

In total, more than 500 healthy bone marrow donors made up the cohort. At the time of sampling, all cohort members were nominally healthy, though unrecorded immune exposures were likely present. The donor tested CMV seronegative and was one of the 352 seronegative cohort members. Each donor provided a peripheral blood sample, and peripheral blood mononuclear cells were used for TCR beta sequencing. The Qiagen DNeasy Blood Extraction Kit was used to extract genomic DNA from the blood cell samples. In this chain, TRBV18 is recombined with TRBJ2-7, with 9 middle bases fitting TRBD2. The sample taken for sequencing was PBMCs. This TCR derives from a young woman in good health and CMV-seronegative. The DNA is TGTGCCAGCTCACCCCTTCCCGGGACTAGCACTAGTAGGGCCTACGAGCAGTACTTC. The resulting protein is CASSPLPGTSTSRAYEQYF.